The clone carrying this T cell receptor beta chain occurred a few times. Antigen unknown. Unique molecular identifiers tagged the TCRbeta library. TCRdb processed the PCR reads anew with MiXCR; each CDR3 protein has one entry. This sample has about 70,000 distinct CDR3 sequences, with 9.5% to 13% found just once. This specimen belongs to a study of T-cell reconstitution after alpha-beta-depleted transplantation in children. Study results and caveats: Surviving recipient T cells and thymic progenitors accounted for the high day-60 TCRbeta diversity observed in some patients. The origin of alpha-beta T cells about two months after transplant was reportedly several hundred expanded graft clones.

The CDR3 covers 15 residues. Germline assignment: CDR1 SGHVS and CDR2 FNYEAQ. V was pared by 2 bases and J by 5 bases, with 15 bases between. The material was PBMCs, obtained before TCRalphabeta/CD19-depleted stem cell transplant. The chain links TRBV7-6 to TRBJ2-5; D is possibly TRBD1 or TRBD2 (5 bases each). The TCR was taken from a boy aged 5-17 years with acute myeloid leukemia, due to receive a stem cell transplant. CDR3 in amino acids: CASSLNPGRMETQYF. CDR3 sequence (DNA): TGTGCCAGCAGCTTAAATCCAGGGAGAATGGAGACCCAGTACTTC.